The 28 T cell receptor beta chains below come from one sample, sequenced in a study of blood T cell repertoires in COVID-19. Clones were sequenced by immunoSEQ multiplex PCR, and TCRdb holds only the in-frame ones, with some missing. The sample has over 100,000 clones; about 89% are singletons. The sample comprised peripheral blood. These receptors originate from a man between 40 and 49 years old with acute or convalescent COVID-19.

DNA of the CDR3: TGTGCCAGCAGCCAAGATCGCGCAGGGGGTCACACTGAAGCTTTCTTT. This sequence encodes CASSQDRAGGHTEAFF. The chain has TRBV4-2 and TRBJ1-1, with TRBD1 matching over 7 bases. CDR1 and CDR2 (germline): LGHNA, YNFKEQ. V lost 0 bases and J lost 3; bases outside the gene matches: 7. The CDR3 is 16 amino acids.

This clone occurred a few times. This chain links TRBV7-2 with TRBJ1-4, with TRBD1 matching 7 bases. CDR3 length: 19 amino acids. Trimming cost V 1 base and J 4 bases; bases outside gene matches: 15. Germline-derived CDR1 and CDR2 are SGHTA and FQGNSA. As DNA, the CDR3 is TGTGCCAGCAGCTTAGGTAGCCTCCAGGGGGTAAATCGTAATGAAAAACTGTTTTTT. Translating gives CASSLGSLQGVNRNEKLFF. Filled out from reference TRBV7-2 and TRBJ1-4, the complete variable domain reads GAGVSQSPSNKVTEKGKDVELRCDPISGHTALYWYRQSLGQGLEFLIYFQGNSAPDKSGLPSDRFSAERTGGSVSTLTIQRTQQEDSAVYLCASSLGSLQGVNRNEKLFFGSGTQLSVL.

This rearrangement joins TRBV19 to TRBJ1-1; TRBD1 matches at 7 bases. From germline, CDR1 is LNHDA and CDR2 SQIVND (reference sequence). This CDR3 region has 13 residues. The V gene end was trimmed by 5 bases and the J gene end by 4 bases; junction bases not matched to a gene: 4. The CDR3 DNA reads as TGTGCCAGTAGTGTCGACAGGGCCACTGAAGCTTTCTTT. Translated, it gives CASSVDRATEAFF. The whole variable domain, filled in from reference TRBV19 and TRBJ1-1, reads DGGITQSPKYLFRKEGQNVTLSCEQNLNHDAMYWYRQDPGQGLRLIYYSQIVNDFQKGDIAEGYSVSREKKESFPLTVTSAQKNPTAFYLCASSVDRATEAFFGQGTRLTVV.

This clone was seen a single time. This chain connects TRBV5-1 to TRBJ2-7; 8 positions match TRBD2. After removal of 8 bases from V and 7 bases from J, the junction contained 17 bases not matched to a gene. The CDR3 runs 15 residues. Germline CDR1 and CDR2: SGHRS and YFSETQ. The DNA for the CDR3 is TGCGCCAGAGGACCTAAGCGGGAGTCCTTCGGGGAGCAGTACTTC. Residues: CARGPKRESFGEQYF.

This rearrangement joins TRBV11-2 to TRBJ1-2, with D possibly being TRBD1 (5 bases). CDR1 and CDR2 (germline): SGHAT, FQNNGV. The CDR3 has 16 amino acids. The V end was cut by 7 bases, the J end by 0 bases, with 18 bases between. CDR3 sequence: CASNDPDSLANYGYTF. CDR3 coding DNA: TGTGCCAGCAATGACCCAGACAGTTTGGCTAACTATGGCTACACCTTC. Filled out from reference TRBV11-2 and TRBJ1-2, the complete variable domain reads EAGVAQSPRYKIIEKRQSVAFWCNPISGHATLYWYQQILGQGPKLLIQFQNNGVVDDSQLPKDRFSAERLKGVDSTLKIQPAKLEDSAVYLCASNDPDSLANYGYTFGSGTRLTVV.

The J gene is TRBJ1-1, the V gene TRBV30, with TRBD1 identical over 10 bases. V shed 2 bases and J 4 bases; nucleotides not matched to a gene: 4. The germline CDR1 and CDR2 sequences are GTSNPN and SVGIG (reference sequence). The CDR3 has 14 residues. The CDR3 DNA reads TGTGCCTGGAGTCCCGGGACAGGGGCCACTGAAGCTTTCTTT. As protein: CAWSPGTGATEAFF.

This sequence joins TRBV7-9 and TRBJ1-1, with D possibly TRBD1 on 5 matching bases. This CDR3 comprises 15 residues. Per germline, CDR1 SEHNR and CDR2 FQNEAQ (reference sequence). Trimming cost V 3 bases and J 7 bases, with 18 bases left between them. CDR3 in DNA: TGTGCCAGCAGCTTCGAAGGTGGACAAATCATTGAAGCTTTCTTT. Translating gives CASSFEGGQIIEAFF.

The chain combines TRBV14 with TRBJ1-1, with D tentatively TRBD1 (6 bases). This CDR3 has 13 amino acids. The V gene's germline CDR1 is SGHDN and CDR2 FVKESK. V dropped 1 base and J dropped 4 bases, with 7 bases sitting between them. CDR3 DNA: TGTGCCAGCAGCCAAGTACAGGGCACTGAAGCTTTCTTT. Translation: CASSQVQGTEAFF. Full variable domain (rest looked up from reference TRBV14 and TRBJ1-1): EAGVTQFPSHSVIEKGQTVTLRCDPISGHDNLYWYRRVMGKEIKFLLHFVKESKQDESGMPNNRFLAERTGGTYSTLKVQPAELEDSGVYFCASSQVQGTEAFFGQGTRLTVV.

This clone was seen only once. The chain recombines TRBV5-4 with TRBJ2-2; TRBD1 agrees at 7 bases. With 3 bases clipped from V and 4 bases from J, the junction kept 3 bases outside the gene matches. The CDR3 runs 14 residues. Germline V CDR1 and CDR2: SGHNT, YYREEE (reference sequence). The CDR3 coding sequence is TGTGCCAGCAGCTCCGGGACAGTCACCGGGGAGCTGTTTTTT. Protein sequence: CASSSGTVTGELFF.

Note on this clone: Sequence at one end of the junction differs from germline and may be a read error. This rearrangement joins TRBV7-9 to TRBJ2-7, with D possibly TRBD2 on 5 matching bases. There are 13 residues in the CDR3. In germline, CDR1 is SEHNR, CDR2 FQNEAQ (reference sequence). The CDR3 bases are TGTGCCAGCAGCCTAGCTACAAGTCCTGAGCAGTACTTC. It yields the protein CASSLATSPEQYF.

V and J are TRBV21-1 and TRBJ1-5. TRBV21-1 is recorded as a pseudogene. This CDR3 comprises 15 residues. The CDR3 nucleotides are TGTGCCAGCAGCCACGGGAGGGTTAGCAATCAGCCCCAGCATTTT. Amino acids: CASSHGRVSNQPQHF.

The CDR3 loop is CASSRTENTEAFF. The CDR3 region has the DNA TGCGCCAGCAGCCGTACAGAAAACACTGAAGCTTTCTTT. V and J are TRBV4-1 and TRBJ1-1; no reliable D call. Trimming took 4 bases from V and 2 from J, leaving 8 bases between them. The CDR3 is 13 amino acids. CDR1 is MGHRA, CDR2 YSYEKL, per germline.

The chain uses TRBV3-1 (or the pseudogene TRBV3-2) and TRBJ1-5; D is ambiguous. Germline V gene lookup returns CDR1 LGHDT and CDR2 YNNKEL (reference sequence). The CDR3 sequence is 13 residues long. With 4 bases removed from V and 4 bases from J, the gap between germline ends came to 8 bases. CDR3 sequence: CASSLGRNQPQHF. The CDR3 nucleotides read TGTGCCAGCAGCCTTGGGAGAAATCAGCCCCAGCATTTT.

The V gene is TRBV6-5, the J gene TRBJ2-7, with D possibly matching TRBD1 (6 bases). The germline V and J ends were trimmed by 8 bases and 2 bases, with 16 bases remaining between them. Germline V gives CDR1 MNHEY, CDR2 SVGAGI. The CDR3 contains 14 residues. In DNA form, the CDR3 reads TGTGCCAGCTCGAAAACAGGGAATACCTACGAGCAGTACTTC. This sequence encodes CASSKTGNTYEQYF.

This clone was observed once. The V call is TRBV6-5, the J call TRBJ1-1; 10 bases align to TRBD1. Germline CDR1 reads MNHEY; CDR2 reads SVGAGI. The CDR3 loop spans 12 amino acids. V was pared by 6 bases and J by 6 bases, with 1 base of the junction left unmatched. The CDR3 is CASRTGGSEAFF. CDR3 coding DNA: TGTGCCAGCAGGACAGGGGGCTCTGAAGCTTTCTTT.

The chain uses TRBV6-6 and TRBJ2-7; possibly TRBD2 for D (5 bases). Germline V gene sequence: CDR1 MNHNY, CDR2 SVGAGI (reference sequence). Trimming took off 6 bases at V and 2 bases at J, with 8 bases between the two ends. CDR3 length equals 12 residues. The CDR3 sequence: CASSPGTYEQYF. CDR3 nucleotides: TGTGCCAGCAGCCCGGGAACCTACGAGCAGTACTTC.

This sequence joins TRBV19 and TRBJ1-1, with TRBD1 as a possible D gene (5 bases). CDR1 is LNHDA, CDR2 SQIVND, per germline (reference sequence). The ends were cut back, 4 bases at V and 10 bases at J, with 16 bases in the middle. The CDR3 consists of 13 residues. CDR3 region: CASSTTVSTPAFF. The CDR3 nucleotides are TGTGCCAGTAGTACGACAGTGAGTACCCCAGCTTTCTTT.

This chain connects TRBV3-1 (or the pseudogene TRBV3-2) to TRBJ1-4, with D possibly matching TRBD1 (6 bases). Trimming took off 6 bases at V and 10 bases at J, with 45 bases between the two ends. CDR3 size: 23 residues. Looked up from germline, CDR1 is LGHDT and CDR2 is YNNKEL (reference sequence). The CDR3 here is CASSHLTTLQGWERAKMKVKLFF. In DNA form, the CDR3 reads TGTGCCAGCAGTCACCTTACGACCTTACAGGGTTGGGAGCGAGCAAAAATGAAGGTAAAACTGTTTTTT.

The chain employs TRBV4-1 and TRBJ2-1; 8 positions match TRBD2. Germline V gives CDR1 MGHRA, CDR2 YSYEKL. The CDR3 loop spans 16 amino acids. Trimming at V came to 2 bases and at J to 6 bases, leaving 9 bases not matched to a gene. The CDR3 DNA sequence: TGCGCCAGCAGCCAAAGGAGCGGGGGCCCGACCAATGAGCAGTTCTTC. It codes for CASSQRSGGPTNEQFF.

CDR3 DNA sequence: TGCAGCGTTGATCACTCCGGGAACACTGAAGCTTTCTTT. It encodes CSVDHSGNTEAFF. The V call is TRBV29-1, the J call TRBJ1-1, with no clear D. There are 13 residues in the CDR3. Germline values: CDR1 SQVTM, CDR2 ANQGSEA. Trimming took 3 bases from V and 1 from J, leaving 9 bases between them.

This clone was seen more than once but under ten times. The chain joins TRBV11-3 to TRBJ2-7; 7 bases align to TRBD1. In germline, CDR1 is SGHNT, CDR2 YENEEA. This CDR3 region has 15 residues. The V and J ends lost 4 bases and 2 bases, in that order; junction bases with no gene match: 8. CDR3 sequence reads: CASSSGPDRTYEQYF. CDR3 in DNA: TGTGCCAGCAGCTCAGGTCCGGACAGGACCTACGAGCAGTACTTC. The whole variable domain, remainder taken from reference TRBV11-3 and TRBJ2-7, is EAGVVQSPRYKIIEKKQPVAFWCNPISGHNTLYWYLQNLGQGPELLIRYENEEAVDDSQLPKDRFSAERLKGVDSTLKIQPAELGDSAVYLCASSSGPDRTYEQYFGPGTRLTVT.

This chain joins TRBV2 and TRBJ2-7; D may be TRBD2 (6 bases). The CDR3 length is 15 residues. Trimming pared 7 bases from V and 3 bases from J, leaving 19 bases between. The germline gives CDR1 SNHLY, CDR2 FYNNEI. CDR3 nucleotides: TGTGCCAGCACCTCGTCCCGACGGGGGTACTACGAGCAGTACTTC. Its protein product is CASTSSRRGYYEQYF.

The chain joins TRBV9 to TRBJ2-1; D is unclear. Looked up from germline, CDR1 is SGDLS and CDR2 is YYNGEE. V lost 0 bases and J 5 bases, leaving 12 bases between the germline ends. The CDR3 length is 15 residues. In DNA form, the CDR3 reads TGTGCCAGCAGCGTAGGAGTATCCTTGGACAATGAGCAGTTCTTC. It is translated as CASSVGVSLDNEQFF.

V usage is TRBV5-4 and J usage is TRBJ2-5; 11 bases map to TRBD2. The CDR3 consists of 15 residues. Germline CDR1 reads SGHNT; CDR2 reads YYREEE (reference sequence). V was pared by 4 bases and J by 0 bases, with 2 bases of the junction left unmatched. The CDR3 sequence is CASSMTSGNQETQYF. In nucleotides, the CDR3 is TGTGCCAGCAGCATGACTAGCGGGAACCAAGAGACCCAGTACTTC.

The CDR3 DNA sequence: TGTGCCAGTAGTTCCCGGACTAGAGACGAGCAGTACTTC. The encoded protein is CASSSRTRDEQYF. This chain uses TRBV19 with TRBJ2-7, with 7 bases aligning to TRBD2. V trimming: 5 bases; J trimming: 5 bases; junction bases outside the gene matches: 6. Germline V gives CDR1 LNHDA, CDR2 SQIVND (reference sequence). The CDR3 is 13 residues long.

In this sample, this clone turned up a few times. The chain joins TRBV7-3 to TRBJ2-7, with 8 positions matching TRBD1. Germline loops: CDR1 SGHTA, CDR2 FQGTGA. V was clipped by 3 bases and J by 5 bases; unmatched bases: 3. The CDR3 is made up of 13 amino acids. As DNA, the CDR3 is TGTGCCAGCAGCTTCGACAGGGGCGACGAGCAGTACTTC. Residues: CASSFDRGDEQYF.

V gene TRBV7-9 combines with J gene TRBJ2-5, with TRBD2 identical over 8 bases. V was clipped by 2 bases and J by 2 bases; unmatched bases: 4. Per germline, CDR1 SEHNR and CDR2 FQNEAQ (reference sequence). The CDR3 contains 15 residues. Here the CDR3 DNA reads TGTGCCAGCAGCTTAACGGGAGGGCCTCAAGAGACCCAGTACTTC. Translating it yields CASSLTGGPQETQYF.

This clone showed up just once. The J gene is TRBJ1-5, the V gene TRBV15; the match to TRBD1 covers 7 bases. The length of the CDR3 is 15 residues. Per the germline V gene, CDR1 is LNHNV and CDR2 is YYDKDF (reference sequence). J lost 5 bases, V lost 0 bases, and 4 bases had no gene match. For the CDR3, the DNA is TGTGCCACCAGCAGAGATCACACAGGGGATCAGCCCCAGCATTTT. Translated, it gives CATSRDHTGDQPQHF. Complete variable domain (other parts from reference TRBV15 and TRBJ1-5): DAMVIQNPRYQVTQFGKPVTLSCSQTLNHNVMYWYQQKSSQAPKLLFHYYDKDFNNEADTPDNFQSRRPNTSFCFLDIRSPGLGDTAMYLCATSRDHTGDQPQHFGDGTRLSIL.